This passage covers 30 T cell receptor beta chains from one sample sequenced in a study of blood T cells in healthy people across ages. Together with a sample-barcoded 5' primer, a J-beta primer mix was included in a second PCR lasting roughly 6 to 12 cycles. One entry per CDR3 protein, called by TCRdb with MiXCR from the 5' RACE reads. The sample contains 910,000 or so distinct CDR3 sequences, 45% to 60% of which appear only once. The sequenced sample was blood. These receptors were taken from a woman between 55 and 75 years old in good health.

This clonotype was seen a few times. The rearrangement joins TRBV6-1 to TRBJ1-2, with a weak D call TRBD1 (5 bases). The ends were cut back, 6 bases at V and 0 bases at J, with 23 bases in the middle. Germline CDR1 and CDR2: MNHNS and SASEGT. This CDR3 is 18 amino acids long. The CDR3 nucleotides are TGTGCCAGCAGCCCCAGTGGGGGTATGCACCACCCTAACTATGGCTACACCTTC. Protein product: CASSPSGGMHHPNYGYTF.

This CDR3 reads CASSQALYGEQYF. The CDR3 DNA reads TGTGCCAGCAGCCAAGCACTCTACGGCGAGCAGTACTTC. V usage is TRBV3-1 and J usage is TRBJ2-7; D ambiguous. Trimming removed 1 base from V and 6 bases from J, with 10 bases in between. CDR1 is LGHDT, CDR2 YNNKEL, per germline (reference sequence). The CDR3 runs to 13 residues.

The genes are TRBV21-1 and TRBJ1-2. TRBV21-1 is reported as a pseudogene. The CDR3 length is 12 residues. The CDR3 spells CASTRALYGYTF. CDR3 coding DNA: TGTGCCAGCACCCGGGCCCTCTATGGCTACACCTTC.

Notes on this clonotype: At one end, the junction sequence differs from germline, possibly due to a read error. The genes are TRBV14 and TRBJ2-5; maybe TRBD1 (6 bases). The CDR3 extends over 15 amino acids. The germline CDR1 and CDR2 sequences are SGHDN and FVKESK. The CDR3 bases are TGTGCCGGCAGCCCATCGACAGGAGGACGGGAGACCCAGTACTTC. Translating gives CAGSPSTGGRETQYF.

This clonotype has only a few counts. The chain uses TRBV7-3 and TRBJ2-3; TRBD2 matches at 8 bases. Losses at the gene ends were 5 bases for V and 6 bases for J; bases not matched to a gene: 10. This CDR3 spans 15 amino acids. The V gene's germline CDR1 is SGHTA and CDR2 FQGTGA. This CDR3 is CASSPAERESDTQYF. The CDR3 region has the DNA TGTGCCAGCAGCCCCGCTGAGCGGGAGTCTGATACGCAGTATTTT. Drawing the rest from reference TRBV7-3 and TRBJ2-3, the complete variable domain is GAGVSQTPSNKVTEKGKYVELRCDPISGHTALYWYRQSLGQGPEFLIYFQGTGAADDSGLPNDRFFAVRPEGSVSTLKIQRTERGDSAVYLCASSPAERESDTQYFGPGTRLTVL.

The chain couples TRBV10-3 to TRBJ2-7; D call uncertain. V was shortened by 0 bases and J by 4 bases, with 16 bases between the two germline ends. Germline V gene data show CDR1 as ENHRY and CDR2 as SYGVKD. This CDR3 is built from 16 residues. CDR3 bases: TGTGCCATCAGTGAGTCGGGGTCGGGCCTGGCTTACGAGCAGTACTTC. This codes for CAISESGSGLAYEQYF.

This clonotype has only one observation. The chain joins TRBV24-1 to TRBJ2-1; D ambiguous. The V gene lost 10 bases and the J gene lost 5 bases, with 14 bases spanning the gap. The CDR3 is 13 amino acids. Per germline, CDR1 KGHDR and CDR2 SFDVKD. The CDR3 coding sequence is TGTGCCACAGCCGGGCAGAAGAACAATGAGCAGTTCTTC. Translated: CATAGQKNNEQFF.

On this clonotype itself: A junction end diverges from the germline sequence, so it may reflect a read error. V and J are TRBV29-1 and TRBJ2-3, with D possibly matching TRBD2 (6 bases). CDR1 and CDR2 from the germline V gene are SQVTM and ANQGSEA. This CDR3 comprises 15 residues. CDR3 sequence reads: CSVPPPAGSTDAQYF. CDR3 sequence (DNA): TGCAGCGTTCCCCCCCCAGCGGGTAGCACAGATGCGCAGTATTTT.

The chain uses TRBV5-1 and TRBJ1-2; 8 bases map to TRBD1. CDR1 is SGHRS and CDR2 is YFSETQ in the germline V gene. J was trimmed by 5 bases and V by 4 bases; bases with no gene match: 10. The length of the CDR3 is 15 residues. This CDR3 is CASSPWTGLMYGYTF. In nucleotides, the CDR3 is TGCGCCAGCAGCCCATGGACAGGGTTAATGTATGGCTACACCTTC. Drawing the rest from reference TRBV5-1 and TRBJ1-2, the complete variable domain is KAGVTQTPRYLIKTRGQQVTLSCSPISGHRSVSWYQQTPGQGLQFLFEYFSETQRNKGNFPGRFSGRQFSNSRSEMNVSTLELGDSALYLCASSPWTGLMYGYTFGSGTRLTVV.

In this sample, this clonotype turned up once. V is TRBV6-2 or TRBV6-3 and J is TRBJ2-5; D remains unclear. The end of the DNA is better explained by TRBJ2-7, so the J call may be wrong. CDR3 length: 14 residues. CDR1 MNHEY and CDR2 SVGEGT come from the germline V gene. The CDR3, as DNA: TGTGCCAGCGGACCCACCAGAAATAGTTACGAGCAGTACTTC. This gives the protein CASGPTRNSYEQYF.

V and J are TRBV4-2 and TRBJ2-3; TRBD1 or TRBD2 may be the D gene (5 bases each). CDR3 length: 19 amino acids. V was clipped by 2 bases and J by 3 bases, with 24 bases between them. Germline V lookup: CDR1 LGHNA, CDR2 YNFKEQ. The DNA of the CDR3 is TGTGCCAGCAGCCAACACAGGTCCGAGGGGCCCATCTTGACAGATACGCAGTATTTT. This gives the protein CASSQHRSEGPILTDTQYF.

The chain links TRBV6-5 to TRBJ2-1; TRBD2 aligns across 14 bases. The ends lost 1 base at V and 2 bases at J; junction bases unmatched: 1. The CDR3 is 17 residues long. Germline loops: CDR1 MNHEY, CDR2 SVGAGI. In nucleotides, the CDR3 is TGTGCCAGCAGTTACTGGACTAGCGGGAGGACCTACAATGAGCAGTTCTTC. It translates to CASSYWTSGRTYNEQFF.

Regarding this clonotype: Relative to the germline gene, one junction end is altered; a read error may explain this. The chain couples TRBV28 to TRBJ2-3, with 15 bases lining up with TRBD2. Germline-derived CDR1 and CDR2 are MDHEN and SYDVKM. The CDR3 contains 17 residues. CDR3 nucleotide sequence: TGTGCCTGCAGATGGACTAGCGGGAGGGGGAGAACAGATACGCAGTATTTT. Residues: CACRWTSGRGRTDTQYF. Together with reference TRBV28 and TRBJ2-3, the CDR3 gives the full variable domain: DVKVTQSSRYLVKRTGEKVFLECVQDMDHENMFWYRQDPGLGLRLIYFSYDVKMKEKGDIPEGYSVSREKKERFSLILESASTNQTSMYLCACRWTSGRGRTDTQYFGPGTRLTVL.

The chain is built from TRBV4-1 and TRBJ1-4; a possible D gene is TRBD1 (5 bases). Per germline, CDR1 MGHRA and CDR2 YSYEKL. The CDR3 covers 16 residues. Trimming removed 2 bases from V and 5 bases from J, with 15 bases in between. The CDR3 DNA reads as TGCGCCAGCAGCCAATCAATCCAGGGAGGAAATGAAAAACTGTTTTTT. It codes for CASSQSIQGGNEKLFF.

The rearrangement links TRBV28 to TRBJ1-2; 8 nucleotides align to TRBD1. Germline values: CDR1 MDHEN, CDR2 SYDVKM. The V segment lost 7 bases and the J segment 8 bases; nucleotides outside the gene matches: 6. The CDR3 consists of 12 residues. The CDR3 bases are TGTGCCAGCAAGGCAGGGGGCGGCGGCTACACCTTC. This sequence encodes CASKAGGGGYTF.

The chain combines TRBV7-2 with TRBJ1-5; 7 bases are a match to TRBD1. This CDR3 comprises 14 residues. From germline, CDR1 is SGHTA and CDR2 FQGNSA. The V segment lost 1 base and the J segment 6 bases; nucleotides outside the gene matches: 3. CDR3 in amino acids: CASSLGRGPQPQHF. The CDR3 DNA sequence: TGTGCCAGCAGCTTAGGAAGGGGGCCTCAGCCCCAGCATTTT.

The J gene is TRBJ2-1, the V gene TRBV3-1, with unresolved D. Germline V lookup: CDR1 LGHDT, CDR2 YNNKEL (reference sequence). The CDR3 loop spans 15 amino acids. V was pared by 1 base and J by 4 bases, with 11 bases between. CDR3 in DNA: TGTGCCAGCAGCCAAGTAGCCCGCATTTACAATGAGCAGTTCTTC. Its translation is CASSQVARIYNEQFF.

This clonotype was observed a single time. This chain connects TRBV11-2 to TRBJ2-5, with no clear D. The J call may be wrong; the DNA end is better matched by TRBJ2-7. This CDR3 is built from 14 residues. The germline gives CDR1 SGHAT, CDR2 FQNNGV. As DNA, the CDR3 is TGTGCCAGCAGCTTAAGCCGGCAGCTTTACGAGCAGTACTTC. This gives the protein CASSLSRQLYEQYF.

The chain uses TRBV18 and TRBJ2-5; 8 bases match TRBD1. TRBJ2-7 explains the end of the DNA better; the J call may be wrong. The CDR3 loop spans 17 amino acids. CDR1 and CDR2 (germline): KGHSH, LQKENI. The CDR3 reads CASSSNNPGTGPYEQYF. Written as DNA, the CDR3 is TGTGCCAGCTCATCCAACAACCCCGGGACAGGCCCCTACGAGCAGTACTTC.

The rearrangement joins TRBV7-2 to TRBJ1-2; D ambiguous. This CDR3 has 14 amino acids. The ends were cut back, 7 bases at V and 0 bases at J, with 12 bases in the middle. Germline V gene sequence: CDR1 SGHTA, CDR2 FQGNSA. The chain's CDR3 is CASTFGQPNYGYTF. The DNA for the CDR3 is TGTGCCAGCACCTTCGGGCAGCCTAACTATGGCTACACCTTC.

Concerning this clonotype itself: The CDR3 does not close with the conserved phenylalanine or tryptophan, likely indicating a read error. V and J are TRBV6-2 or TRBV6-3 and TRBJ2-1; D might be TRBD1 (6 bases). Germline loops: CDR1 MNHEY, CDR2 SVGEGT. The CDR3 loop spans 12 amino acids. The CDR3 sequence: CASSITGNGQFL. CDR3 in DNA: TGTGCCAGCAGCATTACAGGGAATGGGCAGTTCTTA.

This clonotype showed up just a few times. CDR3 in amino acids: CASSLGQEADTQYF. CDR3 coding DNA: TGTGCCAGCTCATTGGGACAGGAGGCAGATACGCAGTATTTT. This chain uses TRBV18 with TRBJ2-3; TRBD1 matches 8 bases. In germline, CDR1 is KGHSH, CDR2 LQKENI. V shed 5 bases, J shed 4 bases, and the junction held 5 bases outside the gene matches. The CDR3 consists of 14 residues.

CDR3 DNA: TGTGCCAGCAGCCAAGACCTTAACAATGAGCAGTACTTC. Translation: CASSQDLNNEQYF. The rearrangement uses TRBV4-2 and TRBJ2-7, with no clear D. Germline V gene sequence: CDR1 LGHNA, CDR2 YNFKEQ. CDR3 length equals 13 residues. The V gene lost 0 bases and the J gene lost 7 bases, with 10 bases spanning the gap.

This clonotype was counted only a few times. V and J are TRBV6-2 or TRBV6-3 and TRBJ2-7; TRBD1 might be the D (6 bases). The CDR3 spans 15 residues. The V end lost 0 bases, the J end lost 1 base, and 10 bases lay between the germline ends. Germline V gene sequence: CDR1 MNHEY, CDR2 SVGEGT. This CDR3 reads CASSYSGQPSYEQYF. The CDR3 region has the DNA TGTGCCAGCAGTTACTCAGGACAGCCTTCCTACGAGCAGTACTTC.

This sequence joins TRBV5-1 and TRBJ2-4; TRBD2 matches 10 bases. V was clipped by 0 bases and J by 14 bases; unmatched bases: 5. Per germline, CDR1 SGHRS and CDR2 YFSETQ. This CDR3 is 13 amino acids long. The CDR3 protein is CASSLDLAGEKYF. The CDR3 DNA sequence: TGCGCCAGCAGCTTGGACCTAGCGGGAGAGAAGTACTTC. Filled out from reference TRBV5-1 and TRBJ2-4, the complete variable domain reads KAGVTQTPRYLIKTRGQQVTLSCSPISGHRSVSWYQQTPGQGLQFLFEYFSETQRNKGNFPGRFSGRQFSNSRSEMNVSTLELGDSALYLCASSLDLAGEKYFGAGTRLSVL.

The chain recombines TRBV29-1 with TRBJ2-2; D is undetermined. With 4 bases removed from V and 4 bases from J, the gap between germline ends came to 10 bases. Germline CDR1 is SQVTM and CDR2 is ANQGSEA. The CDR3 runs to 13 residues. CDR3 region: CSVGLFSTGELFF. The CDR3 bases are TGCAGCGTTGGGCTCTTTTCCACCGGGGAGCTGTTTTTT.

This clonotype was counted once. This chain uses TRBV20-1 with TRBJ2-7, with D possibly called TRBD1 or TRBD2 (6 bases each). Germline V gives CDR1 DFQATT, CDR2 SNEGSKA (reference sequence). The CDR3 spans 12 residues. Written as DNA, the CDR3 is TGCAGGCCAAACAGGGAGGACTACGAGCAGTACTTC. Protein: CRPNREDYEQYF.

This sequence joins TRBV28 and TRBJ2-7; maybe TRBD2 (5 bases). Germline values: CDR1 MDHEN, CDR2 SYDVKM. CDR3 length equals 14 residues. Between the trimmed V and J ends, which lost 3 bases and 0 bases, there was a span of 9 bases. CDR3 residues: CASSFTAVSYEQYF. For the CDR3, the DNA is TGTGCCAGCAGTTTTACAGCGGTCTCCTACGAGCAGTACTTC.

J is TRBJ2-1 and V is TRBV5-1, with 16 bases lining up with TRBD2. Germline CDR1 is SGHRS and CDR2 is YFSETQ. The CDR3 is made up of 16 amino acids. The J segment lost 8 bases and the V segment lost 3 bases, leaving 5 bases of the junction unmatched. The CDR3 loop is CASSWGLAGGYDEQFF. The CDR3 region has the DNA TGCGCCAGCAGCTGGGGACTAGCGGGAGGGTACGATGAGCAGTTCTTC.

The DNA of the CDR3 is TGTGCCAGCAGCCGCCGGGACAGGGGTGCCTACGAGCAGTACTTC. Translation gives CASSRRDRGAYEQYF. V is TRBV3-1 and J is TRBJ2-7, with TRBD1 identical over 10 bases. Germline V gene sequence: CDR1 LGHDT, CDR2 YNNKEL (reference sequence). V gave up 4 bases and J gave up 2 bases; unmatched junction bases: 5. This CDR3 has 15 residues.